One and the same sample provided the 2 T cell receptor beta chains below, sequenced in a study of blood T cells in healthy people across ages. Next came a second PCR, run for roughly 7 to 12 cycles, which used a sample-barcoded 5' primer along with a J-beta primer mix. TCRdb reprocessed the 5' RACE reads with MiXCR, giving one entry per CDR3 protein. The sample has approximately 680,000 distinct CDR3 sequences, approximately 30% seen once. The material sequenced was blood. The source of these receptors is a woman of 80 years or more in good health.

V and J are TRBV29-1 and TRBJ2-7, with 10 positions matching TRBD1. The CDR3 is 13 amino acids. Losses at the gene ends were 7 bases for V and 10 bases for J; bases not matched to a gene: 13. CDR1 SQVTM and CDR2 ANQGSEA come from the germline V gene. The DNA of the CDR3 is TGCAGCGCAGACAGGGGGCTCCAAGAGGCCCAGTACTTC. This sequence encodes CSADRGLQEAQYF.

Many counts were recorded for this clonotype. CDR3 in amino acids: CASSLGTFEETQYF. CDR3 sequence (DNA): TGCGCCAGCAGCTTGGGTACCTTCGAAGAGACCCAGTACTTC. The chain employs TRBV5-1 and TRBJ2-5; D call uncertain. The germline gives CDR1 SGHRS, CDR2 YFSETQ. V lost 0 bases and J lost 3, with 9 bases in between. This CDR3 has 14 residues.